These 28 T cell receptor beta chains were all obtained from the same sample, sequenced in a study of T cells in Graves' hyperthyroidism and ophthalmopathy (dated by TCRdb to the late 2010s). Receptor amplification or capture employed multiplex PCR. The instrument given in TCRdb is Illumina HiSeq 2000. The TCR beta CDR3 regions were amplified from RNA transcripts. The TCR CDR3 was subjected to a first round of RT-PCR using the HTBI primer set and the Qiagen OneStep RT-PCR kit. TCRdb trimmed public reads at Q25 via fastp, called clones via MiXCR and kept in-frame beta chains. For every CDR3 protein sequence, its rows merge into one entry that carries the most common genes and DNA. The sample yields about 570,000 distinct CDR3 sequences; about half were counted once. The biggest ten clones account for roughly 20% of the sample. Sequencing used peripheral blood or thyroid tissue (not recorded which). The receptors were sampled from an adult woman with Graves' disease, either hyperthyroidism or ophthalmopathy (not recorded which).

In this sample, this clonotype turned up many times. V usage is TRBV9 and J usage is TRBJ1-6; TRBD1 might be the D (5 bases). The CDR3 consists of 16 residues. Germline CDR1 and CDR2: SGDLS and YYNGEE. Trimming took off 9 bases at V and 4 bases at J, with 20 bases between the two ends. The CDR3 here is CANSRGGRTYNSPLHF. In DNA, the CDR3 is TGTGCCAACAGTCGGGGGGGACGGACTTATAATTCACCCCTCCACTTT.

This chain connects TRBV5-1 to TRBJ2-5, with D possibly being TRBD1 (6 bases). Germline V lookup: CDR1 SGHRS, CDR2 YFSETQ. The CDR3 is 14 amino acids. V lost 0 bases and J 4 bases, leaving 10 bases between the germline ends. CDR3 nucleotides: TGCGCCAGCAGCTTGGGCTGGGGGCGAGAGACCCAGTACTTC. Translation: CASSLGWGRETQYF.

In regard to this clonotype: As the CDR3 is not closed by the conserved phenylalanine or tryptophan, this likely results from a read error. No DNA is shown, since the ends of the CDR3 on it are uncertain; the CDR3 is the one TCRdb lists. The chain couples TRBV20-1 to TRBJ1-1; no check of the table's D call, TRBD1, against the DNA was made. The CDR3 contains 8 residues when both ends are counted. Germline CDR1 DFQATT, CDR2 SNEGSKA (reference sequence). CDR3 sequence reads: CSARDRRG.

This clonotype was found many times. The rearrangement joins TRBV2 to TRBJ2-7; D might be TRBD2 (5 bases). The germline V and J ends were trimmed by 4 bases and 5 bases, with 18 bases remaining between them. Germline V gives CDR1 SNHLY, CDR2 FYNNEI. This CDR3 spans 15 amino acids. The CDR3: CASSGDSGVLDEQYF. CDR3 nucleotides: TGTGCCAGCAGTGGCGATTCCGGGGTATTGGACGAGCAGTACTTC.

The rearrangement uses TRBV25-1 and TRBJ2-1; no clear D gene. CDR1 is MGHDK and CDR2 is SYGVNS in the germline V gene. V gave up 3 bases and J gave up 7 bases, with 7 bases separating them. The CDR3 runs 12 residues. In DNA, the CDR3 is TGTGCCAGCAGTGAGTATAGGAATGAGCAGTTCTTC. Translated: CASSEYRNEQFF.

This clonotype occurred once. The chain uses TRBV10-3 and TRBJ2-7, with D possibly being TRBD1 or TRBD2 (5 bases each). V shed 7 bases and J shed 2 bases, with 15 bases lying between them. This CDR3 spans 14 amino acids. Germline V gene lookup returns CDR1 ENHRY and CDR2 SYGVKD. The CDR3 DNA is TGTGCCATCAATCACGACGGGGCAACCTACGAGCAGTACTTC. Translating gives CAINHDGATYEQYF.

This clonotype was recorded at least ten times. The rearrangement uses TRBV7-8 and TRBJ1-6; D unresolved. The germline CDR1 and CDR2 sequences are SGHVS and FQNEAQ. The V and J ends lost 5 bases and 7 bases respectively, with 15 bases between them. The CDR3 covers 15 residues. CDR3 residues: CASSQLLRWNSPLHF. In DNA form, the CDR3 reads TGTGCCAGCAGCCAGTTGTTGCGGTGGAATTCACCCCTCCACTTT.

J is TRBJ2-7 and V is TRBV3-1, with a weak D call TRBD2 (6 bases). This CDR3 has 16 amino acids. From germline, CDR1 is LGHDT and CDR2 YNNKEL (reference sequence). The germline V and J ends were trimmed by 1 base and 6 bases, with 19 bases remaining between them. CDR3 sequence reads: CASSQVLGQRAGEQYF. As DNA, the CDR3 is TGTGCCAGCAGCCAAGTTCTGGGTCAGAGAGCGGGCGAGCAGTACTTC.

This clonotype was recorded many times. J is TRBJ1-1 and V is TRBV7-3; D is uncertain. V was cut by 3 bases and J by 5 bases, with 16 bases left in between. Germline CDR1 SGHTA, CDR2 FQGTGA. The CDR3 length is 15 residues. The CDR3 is CASSFVGWGETEAFF. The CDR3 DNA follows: TGTGCCAGCAGCTTTGTTGGGTGGGGAGAAACTGAAGCTTTCTTT. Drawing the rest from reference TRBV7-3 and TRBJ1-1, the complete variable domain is GAGVSQTPSNKVTEKGKYVELRCDPISGHTALYWYRQSLGQGPEFLIYFQGTGAADDSGLPNDRFFAVRPEGSVSTLKIQRTERGDSAVYLCASSFVGWGETEAFFGQGTRLTVV.

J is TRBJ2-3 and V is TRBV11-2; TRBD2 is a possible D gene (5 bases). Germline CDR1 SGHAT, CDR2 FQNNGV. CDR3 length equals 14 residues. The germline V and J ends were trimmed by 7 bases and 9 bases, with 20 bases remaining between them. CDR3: CASNPRESLDTQYF. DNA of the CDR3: TGTGCCAGCAACCCTAGGGAGAGCCTTGACACGCAGTATTTT.

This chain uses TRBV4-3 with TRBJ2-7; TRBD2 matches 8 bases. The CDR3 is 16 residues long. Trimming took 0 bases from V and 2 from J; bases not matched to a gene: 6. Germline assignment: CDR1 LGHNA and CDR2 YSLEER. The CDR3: CASSQELSGSPYEQYF. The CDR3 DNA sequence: TGCGCCAGCAGCCAAGAGCTCAGCGGGAGTCCCTACGAGCAGTACTTC.

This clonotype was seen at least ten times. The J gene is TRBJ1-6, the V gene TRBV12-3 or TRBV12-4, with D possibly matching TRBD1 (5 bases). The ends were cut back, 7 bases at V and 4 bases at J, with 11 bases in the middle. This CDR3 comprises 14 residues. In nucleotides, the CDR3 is TGTGCCAGCACGGCAGGGTCGTATAATTCACCCCTCCACTTT. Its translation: CASTAGSYNSPLHF.

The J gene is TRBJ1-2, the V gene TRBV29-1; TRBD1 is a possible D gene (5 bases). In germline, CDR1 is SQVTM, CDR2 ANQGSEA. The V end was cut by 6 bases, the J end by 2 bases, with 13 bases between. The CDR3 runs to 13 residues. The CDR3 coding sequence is TGCAGCGTAGGGGACGGTTCAAACTATGGCTACACCTTC. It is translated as CSVGDGSNYGYTF.

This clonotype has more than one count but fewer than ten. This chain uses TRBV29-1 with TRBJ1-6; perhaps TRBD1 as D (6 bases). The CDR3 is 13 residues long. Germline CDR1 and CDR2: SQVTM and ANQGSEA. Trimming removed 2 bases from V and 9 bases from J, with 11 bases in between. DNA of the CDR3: TGCAGCGTTGAAACAGGGCTAGGTTCACCCCTCCACTTT. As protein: CSVETGLGSPLHF.

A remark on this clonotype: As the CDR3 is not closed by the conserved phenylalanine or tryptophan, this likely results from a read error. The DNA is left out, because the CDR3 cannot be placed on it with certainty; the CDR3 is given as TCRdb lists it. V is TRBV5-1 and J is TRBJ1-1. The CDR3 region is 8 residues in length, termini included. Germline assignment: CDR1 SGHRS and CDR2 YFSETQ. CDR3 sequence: CASSASGN.

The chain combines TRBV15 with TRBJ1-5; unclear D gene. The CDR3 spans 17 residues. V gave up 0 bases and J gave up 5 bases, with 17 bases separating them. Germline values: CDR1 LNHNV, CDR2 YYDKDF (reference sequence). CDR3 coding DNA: TGTGCCACCAGCAGAGATCGTTTCATCGAGAGAGATCAGCCCCAGCATTTT. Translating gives CATSRDRFIERDQPQHF.

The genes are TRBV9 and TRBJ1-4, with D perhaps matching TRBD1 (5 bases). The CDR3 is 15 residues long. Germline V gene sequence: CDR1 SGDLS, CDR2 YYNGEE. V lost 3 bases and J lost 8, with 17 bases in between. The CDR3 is CASSGSRDGGEKLFF. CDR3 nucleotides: TGTGCCAGCAGCGGATCCCGGGACGGTGGGGAAAAACTGTTTTTT.

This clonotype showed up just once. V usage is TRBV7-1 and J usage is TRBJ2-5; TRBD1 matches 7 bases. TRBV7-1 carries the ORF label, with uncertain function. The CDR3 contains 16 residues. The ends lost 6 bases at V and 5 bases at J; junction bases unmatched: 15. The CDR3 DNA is TGTGCCAGCAGGTCCGGGACAGCGGAGAGGTACGAGACCCAGTACTTC. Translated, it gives CASRSGTAERYETQYF.

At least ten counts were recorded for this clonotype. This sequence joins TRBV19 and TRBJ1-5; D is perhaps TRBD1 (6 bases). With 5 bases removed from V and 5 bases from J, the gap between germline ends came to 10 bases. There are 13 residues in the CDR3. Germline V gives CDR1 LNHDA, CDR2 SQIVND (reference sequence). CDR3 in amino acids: CASSQGMDQPQHF. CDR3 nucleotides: TGTGCCAGTAGTCAGGGGATGGATCAGCCCCAGCATTTT.

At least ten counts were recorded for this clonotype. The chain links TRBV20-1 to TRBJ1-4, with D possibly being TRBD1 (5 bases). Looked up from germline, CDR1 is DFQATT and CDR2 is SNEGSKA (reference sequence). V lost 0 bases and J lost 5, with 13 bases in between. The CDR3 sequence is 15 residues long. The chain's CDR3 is CSARDNSGSNEKLFF. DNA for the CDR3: TGCAGTGCTAGAGATAACTCAGGGTCCAATGAAAAACTGTTTTTT.

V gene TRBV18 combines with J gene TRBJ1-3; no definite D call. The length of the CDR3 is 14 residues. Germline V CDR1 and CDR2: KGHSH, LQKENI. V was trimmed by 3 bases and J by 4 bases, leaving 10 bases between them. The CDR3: CASSPDGRGNTIYF. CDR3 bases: TGTGCCAGCTCACCCGACGGACGCGGAAACACCATATATTTT.

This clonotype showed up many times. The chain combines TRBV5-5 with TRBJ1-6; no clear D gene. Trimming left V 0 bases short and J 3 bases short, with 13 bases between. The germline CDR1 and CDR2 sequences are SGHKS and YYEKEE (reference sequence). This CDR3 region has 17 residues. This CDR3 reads CASSLVRQLRYNSPLHF. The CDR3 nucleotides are TGTGCCAGCAGCTTGGTACGGCAGCTTCGCTATAATTCACCCCTCCACTTT. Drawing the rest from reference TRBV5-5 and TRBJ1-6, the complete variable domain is DAGVTQSPTHLIKTRGQQVTLRCSPISGHKSVSWYQQVLGQGPQFIFQYYEKEERGRGNFPDRFSARQFPNYSSELNVNALLLGDSALYLCASSLVRQLRYNSPLHFGNGTRLTVT.

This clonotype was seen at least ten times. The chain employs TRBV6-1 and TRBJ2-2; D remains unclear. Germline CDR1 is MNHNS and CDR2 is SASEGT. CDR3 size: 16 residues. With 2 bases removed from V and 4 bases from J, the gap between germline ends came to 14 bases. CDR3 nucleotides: TGTGCCAGCAGTGAAAGGGTTGTGGGTGTCACCGGGGAGCTGTTTTTT. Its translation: CASSERVVGVTGELFF.

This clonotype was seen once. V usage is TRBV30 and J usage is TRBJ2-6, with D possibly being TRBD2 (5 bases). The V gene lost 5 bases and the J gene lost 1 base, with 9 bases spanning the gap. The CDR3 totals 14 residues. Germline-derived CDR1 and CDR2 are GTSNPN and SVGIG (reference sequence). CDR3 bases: TGTGCCTGGGGTGAGGGTTCTGGGGCCAACGTCCTGACTTTC. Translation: CAWGEGSGANVLTF.

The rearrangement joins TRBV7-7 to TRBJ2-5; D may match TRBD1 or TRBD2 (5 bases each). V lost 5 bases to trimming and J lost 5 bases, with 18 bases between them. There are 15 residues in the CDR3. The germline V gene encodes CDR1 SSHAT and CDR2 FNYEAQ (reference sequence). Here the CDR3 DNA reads TGTGCCAGCAGCGTAAATCCGGGACCAGAGGAGACCCAGTACTTC. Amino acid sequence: CASSVNPGPEETQYF.

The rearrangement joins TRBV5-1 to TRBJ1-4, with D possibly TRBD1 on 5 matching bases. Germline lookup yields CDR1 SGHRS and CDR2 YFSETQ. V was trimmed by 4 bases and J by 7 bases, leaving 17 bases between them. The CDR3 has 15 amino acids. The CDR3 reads CASSPLGGAGEKLFF. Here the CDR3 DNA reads TGCGCCAGCAGCCCCTTGGGGGGTGCAGGTGAAAAACTGTTTTTT.

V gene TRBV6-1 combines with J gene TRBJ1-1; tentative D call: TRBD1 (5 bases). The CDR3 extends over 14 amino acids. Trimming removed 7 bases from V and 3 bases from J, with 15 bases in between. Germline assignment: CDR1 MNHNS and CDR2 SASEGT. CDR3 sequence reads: CASKFRGGYTEAFF. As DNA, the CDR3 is TGTGCCAGCAAATTTCGGGGGGGTTACACTGAAGCTTTCTTT.

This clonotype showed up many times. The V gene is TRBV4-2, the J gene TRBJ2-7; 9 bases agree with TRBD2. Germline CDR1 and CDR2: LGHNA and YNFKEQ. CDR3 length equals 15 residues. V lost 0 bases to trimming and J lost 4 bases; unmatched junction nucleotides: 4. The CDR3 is CASSQDPSGKYEQYF. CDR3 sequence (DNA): TGTGCCAGCAGCCAAGACCCTAGCGGGAAGTACGAGCAGTACTTC.